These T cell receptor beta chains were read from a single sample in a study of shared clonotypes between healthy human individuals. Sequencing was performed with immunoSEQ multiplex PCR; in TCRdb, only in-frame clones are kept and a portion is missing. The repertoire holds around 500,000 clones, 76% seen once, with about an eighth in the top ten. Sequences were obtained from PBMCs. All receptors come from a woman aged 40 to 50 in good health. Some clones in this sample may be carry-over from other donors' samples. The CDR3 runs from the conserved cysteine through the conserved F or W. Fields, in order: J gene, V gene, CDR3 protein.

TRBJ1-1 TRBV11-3 CASSYQGNTEAFF
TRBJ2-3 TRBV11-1 CASSFRTASTDTQYF
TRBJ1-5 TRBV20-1 CSAREKTAQHF
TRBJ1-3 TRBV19 CASSINIGSGNTIYF
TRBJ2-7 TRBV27 CARLFGQGTPYEQYF
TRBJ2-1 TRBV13 CASSSLAGRRIF
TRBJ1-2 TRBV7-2 CASSLAGGQGIYGYTF
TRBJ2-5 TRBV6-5 CASSYFPQQETQYF
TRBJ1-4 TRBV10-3 CAIRGQQNEKLFF
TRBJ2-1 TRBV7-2 CASSFDRGPNEQFF
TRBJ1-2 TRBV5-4 CASRIGAANYGYTF
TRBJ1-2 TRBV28 CASSSPPNYGYTF
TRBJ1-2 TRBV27 CATHGGGAHYGYTF
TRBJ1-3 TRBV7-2 CASSLGRRSSGNTIYF
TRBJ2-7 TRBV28 CASSLSPPGQSYEQYF
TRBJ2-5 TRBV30 CAWSVRGTIGETQYF
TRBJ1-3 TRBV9 CASSASFIGSGNTIYF
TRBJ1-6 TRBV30 CAWSGRVFQNSPLHF
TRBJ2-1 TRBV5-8 CASSLEVLAGRYNEQFF
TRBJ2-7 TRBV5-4 CASSLPNEREQYF
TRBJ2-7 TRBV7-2 CASSSRASYEQYF
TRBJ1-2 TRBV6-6 CASSYSRQDGYTF
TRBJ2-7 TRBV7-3 CASSPGQGTYEQYF
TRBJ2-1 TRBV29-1 CSVGGWAGGNEQFF
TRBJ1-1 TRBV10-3 CAISESRGNTEAFF
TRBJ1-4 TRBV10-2 CASSEKDTTNEKLFF
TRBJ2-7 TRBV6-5 CASTPGAAGWGEQYF
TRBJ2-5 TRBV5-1 CASSTGTSDETQYF
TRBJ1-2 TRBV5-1 CASSREGTGEGYTF
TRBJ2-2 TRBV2 CASSEGTPGELFF
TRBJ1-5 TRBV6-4 CASSPGSNQPQHF
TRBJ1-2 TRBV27 CASRREDYGYTF
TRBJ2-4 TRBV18 CASPFLGGGKNIQYF
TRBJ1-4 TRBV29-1 CSVVDNEKLFF
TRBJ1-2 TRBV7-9 CASSYDWSYYGYTF
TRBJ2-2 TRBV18 CASSPSLVGELFF
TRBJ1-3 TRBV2 CASTPGASSGNTIYF
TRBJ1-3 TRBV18 CASSPGTDSGNTIYF
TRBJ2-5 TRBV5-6 CASSYGRIQETQYF
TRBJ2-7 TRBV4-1 CASSQHNEQYF
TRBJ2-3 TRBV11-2 CASSSPPGQSTDTQYF
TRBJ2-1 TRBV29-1 CSAGTGSDEQFF
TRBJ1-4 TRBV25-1 CASSDWRATNEKLFF
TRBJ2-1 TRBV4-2 CASRHVAGGPKFEQFF
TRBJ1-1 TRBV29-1 CSVASGASNTEAFF
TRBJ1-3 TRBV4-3 CASSQEAIRDRGLSGNTIYF
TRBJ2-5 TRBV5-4 CASSSRVGETQYF
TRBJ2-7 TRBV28 CASSPGREPYEQYF
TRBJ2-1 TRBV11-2 CASSFKGSKQFF
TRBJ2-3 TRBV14 CASSQDLGTDTQYF